This T cell receptor beta chain is from a study of blood T cells in healthy people across ages. This clonotype has a handful of counts. Its antigen is unknown. This CDR3 has 16 amino acids. J was trimmed by 6 bases and V by 5 bases; bases with no gene match: 13. The germline gives CDR1 SGHTA, CDR2 FQGNSA. General observations from the study: Significant beta diversity loss was already apparent by age roughly 43, declining roughly linearly.

Primed by a sample-barcoded 5' primer and a J-beta primer mix, a second PCR proceeded for roughly 6 to 12 cycles. The template-switch adaptor was a 5' adaptor with 12 random nucleotides. It tagged each cDNA molecule. TCRdb re-called the 5' RACE reads through MiXCR, storing one row per CDR3 protein. Among about 690,000 distinct CDR3 sequences listed, 35% to 50% were seen once. Healthy Caucasian individuals from Russia aged about 6 to 100 were enrolled as donors. The clonotype originates from a man older than 75 in good health. The J gene is TRBJ2-7, the V gene TRBV7-2; 10 positions match TRBD2. The sequencing input was blood. The CDR3 bases are TGTGCCAGCAGCCCACCCAGCGGGGGGGCATTCTCCGAGCAGTACTTC. Translation gives CASSPPSGGAFSEQYF.